The rows below give T cell receptor beta chains drawn from one sample of a study of technical replicates of blood from a few donors. Assay used: immunoSEQ multiplex PCR; TCRdb lists only in-frame clones, some missing. The table lists about 75,000 clones, approximately 96% of them singletons. The material sequenced was T cells isolated from PBMCs. The receptors derive from a human donor in good health. Both conserved end residues are part of each CDR3. The D gene is left open where the match is weak. A row's size may be missing; if present it is once, few, many or a size class.

j_call v_call d_call clone_size cdr3_nt cdr3_aa
TRBJ2-1 TRBV18 NA NA TGTGCCAGCTCACCACTAGCGGAGCCCTACAATGAGCAGTTCTTC CASSPLAEPYNEQFF
TRBJ2-7 TRBV6-6 NA NA TGTGCCAGCAGTTATCAAGGGGACTACGAGCAGTACTTC CASSYQGDYEQYF
TRBJ2-2 TRBV5-6 TRBD1 NA TGTGCCAGCAGCTTTGGGACAGGGATCGCCGGGGAGCTGTTTTTT CASSFGTGIAGELFF
TRBJ1-2 TRBV28 NA once TGTGCCAGCAGTGTCGACAGCTACTATGGCTACACCTTC CASSVDSYYGYTF
TRBJ2-5 TRBV19 TRBD1 NA TGTGCCAGTAAAGTCGGGACAGGGGGGGTAGAGACCCAGTACTTC CASKVGTGGVETQYF
TRBJ1-2 TRBV6-5 TRBD1 NA TGTGCCAGCAGTTACTCCTCGGGACAGCCCTATGGCTACACCTTC CASSYSSGQPYGYTF
TRBJ2-1 TRBV7-9 TRBD2 NA TGTGCCAGCAGCTTAGCTAGCGGGAAAAACAATGAGCAGTTCTTC CASSLASGKNNEQFF
TRBJ2-7 TRBV9 NA NA TGTGCCAGCAGCGTAGTCCCAGGGGCCTCCTACGAGCAGTACTTC CASSVVPGASYEQYF
TRBJ2-7 TRBV2 NA few TGTGCCAGCAACGAGCCCTTTACAGCGGTGCAGTACTTC CASNEPFTAVQYF
TRBJ2-7 TRBV20-1 NA NA TGCAGTGCCACCCCTACCTACGAGCAGTACTTC CSATPTYEQYF
TRBJ1-2 TRBV28 NA NA TGTGCCAGCAGTGCTCCTGAGGGATATGGCTACACCTTC CASSAPEGYGYTF
TRBJ1-5 TRBV2 NA NA TGTGCCAGCAGGCCGGACGACAGACGTAGCAATCAGCCCCAGCATTTT CASRPDDRRSNQPQHF
TRBJ1-1 TRBV12-5 NA NA TGTGCTAGTGTTAATGGGCAATTCACTGAAGCTTTCTTT CASVNGQFTEAFF
TRBJ2-7 TRBV28 NA NA TGTGCCAGCAGTCCGCGGGCCCTCGAGCAGTACTTC CASSPRALEQYF
TRBJ2-7 TRBV5-1 NA once TGCGCCAGCAGCTTGGAGGGACTGGGCTACGAGCAGTACTTC CASSLEGLGYEQYF
TRBJ2-1 TRBV11-2 TRBD2 NA TGTGCCAGCAGCACATTTAGCGGGGCATACAATGAGCAGTTCTTC CASSTFSGAYNEQFF
TRBJ1-5 TRBV6-6 NA NA TGTGCCAGCAGAGGGGATCAGCCCCAGCATTTT CASRGDQPQHF
TRBJ1-2 TRBV12-1 NA NA TGTGCCAGCAGCTTTAAGCGCGGGTGGGGAGGCTACACCTTC CASSFKRGWGGYTF
TRBJ1-1 TRBV7-9 NA NA TGTGCCAGCAGCTTAGCGGGGAGTGACACTGAAGCTTTCTTT CASSLAGSDTEAFF
TRBJ2-1 TRBV5-1 TRBD2 NA TGCGCCAGCAGCTTCGGCGGGAGTCCCAATGAGCAGTTCTTC CASSFGGSPNEQFF
TRBJ2-7 TRBV6-5 NA NA TGTGCCAGCAGTGAGGCAGGGAGGTTGTTCGAGCAGTACTTC CASSEAGRLFEQYF
TRBJ2-7 TRBV7-9 TRBD2 NA TGTGCCAGCAGCCCGGGACTAGCGGAGCAGTACTTC CASSPGLAEQYF
TRBJ1-5 TRBV27 TRBD1 NA TGTGCCAGCAGTGGGGGACAGGGAATGAGAAGCAATCAGCCCCAGCATTTT CASSGGQGMRSNQPQHF
TRBJ1-2 TRBV7-9 NA NA TGTGCCAGCAGCTTGGACAAAGCTGGTGGCTACACCTTC CASSLDKAGGYTF
TRBJ2-7 TRBV7-2 NA NA TGTGCCAGCAGCTCGCCACACCAGTACTACGAGCAGTACTTC CASSSPHQYYEQYF
TRBJ2-1 TRBV27 TRBD2 NA TGTGCCAGCAGTTTAGTGTCTAGCGGGAGCAATGAGCAGTTCTTC CASSLVSSGSNEQFF
TRBJ2-2 TRBV28 NA NA TGTGCCACCGGTCCCACCGGGGAGCTGTTTTTT CATGPTGELFF
TRBJ1-1 TRBV5-1 TRBD1 NA TGCGCCAGCAGCCCGAGACAGGGGAGGAATCTGAACACTGAAGCTTTCTTT CASSPRQGRNLNTEAFF
TRBJ2-5 TRBV6-5 NA NA TGTGCCAGCAGTAGCGGGGAGACCCAGTACTTC CASSSGETQYF
TRBJ2-7 TRBV11-3 NA NA TGTGCCAGCAGCTTAGAGGCCTCCTACGAGCAGTACTTC CASSLEASYEQYF
TRBJ2-3 TRBV4-3 NA NA TGCGCCAGCAGCCAAGACGAGGTTAGCACAGATACGCAGTATTTT CASSQDEVSTDTQYF
TRBJ2-1 TRBV5-6 TRBD2 once TGTGCCAGCAGCTTCCTAGCGGGAGTCAATGAGCAGTTCTTC CASSFLAGVNEQFF
TRBJ2-1 TRBV7-6 TRBD2 NA TGTGCCAGCAGCCTGACTAGCGGCGGCAATGAGCAGTTCTTC CASSLTSGGNEQFF
TRBJ1-2 TRBV5-4 NA NA TGTGCCAGCAGCCCAGAACAGGGATACTATGGCTACACCTTC CASSPEQGYYGYTF
TRBJ1-5 TRBV19 NA NA TGTGCCAGTAGTATACCGTGGGGAAGGGGTCAGCCCCAGCATTTT CASSIPWGRGQPQHF
TRBJ1-1 TRBV4-1 TRBD1 NA TGCGCCAGCAGCCCGTTTGTGGACAGGGAAAAATTGAACACTGAAGCTTTCTTT CASSPFVDREKLNTEAFF
TRBJ2-7 TRBV9 TRBD2 NA TGTGCCAGCAGCGCCTCAGCGGGGGTGGCTTACGAGCAGTACTTC CASSASAGVAYEQYF
TRBJ2-4 TRBV18 TRBD1 NA TGTGCCAGCTCTGGGACAGGGTATGGCCGTAACATTCAGTACTTC CASSGTGYGRNIQYF
TRBJ2-7 TRBV5-6 NA NA TGTGCCAGCAGCTTGGGAGACAACAACTGGGTCTACGAGCAGTACTTC CASSLGDNNWVYEQYF
TRBJ1-2 TRBV5-1 TRBD1 NA TGCGCCAGCAGCTTGGAAAGGGACAGGTACTACACCTTC CASSLERDRYYTF
TRBJ2-3 TRBV11-3 NA once TGTGCCAGCAGCTTAGGGGCAGGGCCGGGAGGCACAGATACGCAGTATTTT CASSLGAGPGGTDTQYF
TRBJ2-7 TRBV11-2 NA NA TGTGCCAGCAGCTCATCTCGGGGAAGCGGAGGTTCCTACGAGCAGTACTTC CASSSSRGSGGSYEQYF
TRBJ2-3 TRBV4-2 NA NA TGTGCCAGCAGCCAAGAAAGAGGGAGGCCAGATACGCAGTATTTT CASSQERGRPDTQYF
TRBJ2-2 TRBV10-3 TRBD2 NA TGTGCCATCAGTTGGATCGGGCGGGAGGCCAACACCGGGGAGCTGTTTTTT CAISWIGREANTGELFF
TRBJ2-3 TRBV19 TRBD2 NA TGTGCCAGTAGTATGCGGTTAGCGGGAGTAGCAGATACGCAGTATTTT CASSMRLAGVADTQYF
TRBJ2-1 TRBV18 TRBD2 NA TGTGCCAGCTCACTAGATGTAGCGGGAGGATTCTTC CASSLDVAGGFF
TRBJ1-2 TRBV29-1 NA NA TGCAGCGTGGACAGTAGCTATGGCTACACCTTC CSVDSSYGYTF
TRBJ2-7 TRBV10-3 NA NA TGTGCCATCAGCCGGGACACCGCCTACGAGCAGTACTTC CAISRDTAYEQYF
TRBJ2-3 TRBV23-1 NA NA TGCGCCAGCAGTCAATCGTTAAGAACTCCTGGGCCAGATACGCAGTATTTT CASSQSLRTPGPDTQYF
TRBJ1-2 TRBV11-2 NA NA TGTGCCAGCAGCTTAGTTCCCAGGGAAGGCTACACCTTC CASSLVPREGYTF
TRBJ1-1 TRBV5-1 TRBD1 NA TGCGCCAGCCGAACCGGGACAGGGGGTAAGAACACTGAAGCTTTCTTT CASRTGTGGKNTEAFF
TRBJ1-5 TRBV28 NA NA TGTGCCAGCAGTTCTCTTGGGGGGGCTCAGCCCCAGCATTTT CASSSLGGAQPQHF